This is a list of T cell receptor beta chains from one sample in a study of long-term antiretroviral therapy in people with HIV. Some clones are missing from TCRdb's copy, which holds only in-frame ones; the method was immunoSEQ multiplex PCR. The sample carries roughly 16,000 clones, about 95% recorded once. Sequencing used unsorted PBMCs, obtained roughly 6.4 years after starting antiretroviral therapy. The receptors derive from a woman in her forties or fifties with HIV. Each CDR3 is given with its conserved first and last residue. Fields, in order: J gene, D gene, clone size, V gene, CDR3 DNA, CDR3 protein. The D gene is left open where the match is weak. Size is stated for part of the rows, as once, few or many counts, or as a class when the clone is expanded.

TRBJ1-6,-,-,TRBV6-1,TGTGCCAGCAGGGGACAAGGAGGTTTGGCCCTCCACTTT,CASRGQGGLALHF
TRBJ2-7,-,-,TRBV4-3,TGCGCCAGCAGCCAAGATTGGACACCTCTATCCGAGCAGTACTTC,CASSQDWTPLSEQYF
TRBJ2-7,TRBD2,once,TRBV5-1,TGCGCCAGCAGCCCCGGGCTAGCGGGAGTGGACGAGCAGTACTTC,CASSPGLAGVDEQYF
TRBJ2-7,-,-,TRBV7-2,TGTGCCAGCAGCTTAAACCAACCGAAATACGAGCAGTACTTC,CASSLNQPKYEQYF
TRBJ2-2,-,-,TRBV6-1,TGTGCCAGCAGTGAACTTCGCGGGTGGGCCGGGGAGCTGTTTTTT,CASSELRGWAGELFF
TRBJ2-2,TRBD2,-,TRBV5-4,TGTGCCAGCAGCTTGGCTCTAGCGGGAGTGGGCGGGGAGCTGTTTTTT,CASSLALAGVGGELFF
TRBJ2-7,TRBD2,-,TRBV7-6,TGTGCCAGCAGCTTGACTAGCGGGATAAATGACGAGCAGTACTTC,CASSLTSGINDEQYF
TRBJ2-7,TRBD2,-,TRBV5-4,TGTGCCAGCATCGGCGGGAGGGCCGGCGAGCAGTACTTC,CASIGGRAGEQYF
TRBJ2-5,-,-,TRBV27,TGTGCCAGCAGTTTAGTGGGAGACGAGACCCAGTACTTC,CASSLVGDETQYF
TRBJ2-7,-,few,TRBV27,TGTGCCAGCAGTTTAGTGGGAGTGAACGAGCAGTACTTC,CASSLVGVNEQYF
TRBJ2-7,-,-,TRBV7-2,TGTGCCAGCAGCTACCACCACGAGCAGTACTTC,CASSYHHEQYF
TRBJ1-1,-,-,TRBV9,TGTGCCAGCAGCGTAGGGACTAATGAAGCTTTCTTT,CASSVGTNEAFF
TRBJ2-1,TRBD2,-,TRBV5-1,TGCGCCAGCAGCTCTAGCGGTCCTTGGAGCAATGAGCAGTTCTTC,CASSSSGPWSNEQFF
TRBJ2-2,-,-,TRBV6-6,TGTGCCAGCAGTAGACAGGAGTACGGGGAGCTGTTTTTT,CASSRQEYGELFF
TRBJ2-7,-,once,TRBV2,TGTGCCAGCAGCTTCGCCTACGAGCAGTACTTC,CASSFAYEQYF
TRBJ2-2,-,-,TRBV19,TGTGCCAGTAGTATACCTACCGGGGAGCTGTTTTTT,CASSIPTGELFF
TRBJ2-2,TRBD1,-,TRBV2,TGTGCCAGCTCACAGGGGGTGAGCGGGGAGCTGTTTTTT,CASSQGVSGELFF
TRBJ2-7,TRBD2,-,TRBV5-5,TGTGCCAGCAGCCCTGGACCAGCGGGAGTATACGAGCAGTACTTC,CASSPGPAGVYEQYF
TRBJ2-2,-,-,TRBV6-1,TGTGCCAGCAGTGTTCTAGAGGTCGGGGAGCTGTTTTTT,CASSVLEVGELFF
TRBJ2-1,-,-,TRBV12-2,TGTGCAAGTCGCTACGGGGCCAAGTACAATGAGCAGTTCTTC,CASRYGAKYNEQFF
TRBJ2-7,-,-,TRBV29-1,TGCAGCGTTGAAGACCACTTTGCTGCGGCGGGCGAGCAGTACTTC,CSVEDHFAAAGEQYF
TRBJ2-5,-,-,TRBV19,TGTGCCAGTAGTAGTGTGGCGGGCGCAGGGTCGAAGACCCAGTACTTC,CASSSVAGAGSKTQYF
TRBJ1-2,TRBD1,-,TRBV10-3,TGTGCCATACAGGGGGCTGATGGCTACACCTTC,CAIQGADGYTF
TRBJ1-2,TRBD1,-,TRBV19,TGTGCCAGTAGTAGTCCGGGACAGGGATCCTATGGCTACACCTTC,CASSSPGQGSYGYTF
TRBJ2-7,-,few,TRBV6-5,TGTGCCAGCAGTTACTCCTTCCCGGCTACCTACGAGCAGTACTTC,CASSYSFPATYEQYF
TRBJ1-5,-,-,TRBV6-1,TGTGCCAGCAGTGAAGGTGGTAACAGAAACAATCAGCCCCAGCATTTT,CASSEGGNRNNQPQHF
TRBJ2-5,-,-,TRBV11-2,TGTGCCAGCAGCTTAGGGATGCCTAGGCAGTACTTC,CASSLGMPRQYF
TRBJ2-7,-,-,TRBV6-1,TGTGCCAGCAGTGAAGCTCCGGGACCGTACTACGAGCAGTACTTC,CASSEAPGPYYEQYF
TRBJ2-1,-,-,TRBV7-8,TGTGCCAGCAGCTTAGCGGGAGGCAACTACAATGAGCAGTTCTTC,CASSLAGGNYNEQFF
TRBJ1-2,-,-,TRBV7-8,TGTGCCAGCAGCTTAGGGGGACTTAACTATGGCTACACCTTC,CASSLGGLNYGYTF
TRBJ2-2,TRBD2,-,TRBV5-4,TGTGCCAGCAGCTTAAGGGCTAGCGGGACCGGGGAGCTGTTTTTT,CASSLRASGTGELFF
TRBJ2-7,-,-,TRBV5-1,TGCGCCAGCAGACTAACAGGATCCGAGCAGTACTTC,CASRLTGSEQYF
TRBJ2-1,-,-,TRBV19,TGTGCCAGTAGTATAGGCGGGACCTACAATGAGCAGTTCTTC,CASSIGGTYNEQFF
TRBJ1-3,-,-,TRBV5-5,TGTGCCAGCAGCTTGGGAGGGGTAAACACCATATATTTT,CASSLGGVNTIYF
TRBJ1-3,-,-,TRBV7-2,TGTGCCAGCAGCTCCGGGCCTGGAAACACCATATATTTT,CASSSGPGNTIYF
TRBJ1-5,-,-,TRBV19,TGTGCCAGTACGACAGATTATAGCAATCAGCCCCAGCATTTT,CASTTDYSNQPQHF
TRBJ2-5,TRBD1,-,TRBV5-6,TGTGCCAGCAGCTTTCGGACAGGGGGAGGGACCCAGTACTTC,CASSFRTGGGTQYF
TRBJ2-3,TRBD2,-,TRBV7-6,TGTGCCAGCAGCCCCGCGTATCCGGGAGGGCCCGGTGCGACGCAGTATTTT,CASSPAYPGGPGATQYF
TRBJ2-1,-,-,TRBV19,TGTGCCAGTAGTATAGAGGTCTCCTACAATGAGCAGTTCTTC,CASSIEVSYNEQFF
TRBJ1-3,-,-,TRBV7-9,TGTGCCAGCAGCCCGCAGGGGCCCTTCTCTGGAAACACCATATATTTT,CASSPQGPFSGNTIYF
TRBJ2-1,-,-,TRBV5-5,TGTGCCAGCAGCTTGGGGACTACCCTTGGTTTCGATGAGCAGTTCTTC,CASSLGTTLGFDEQFF
TRBJ2-7,-,-,TRBV25-1,TGTGCCAGCAGTGGAACACGCGAGCAGTACTTC,CASSGTREQYF
TRBJ1-1,-,-,TRBV6-1,TGTGCCAGCAGTGAATCGTACAGGGTCGGTTTCTTT,CASSESYRVGFF
TRBJ2-2,-,-,TRBV30,TGTGCCTGGAGTGCCGGACTGACGACCGGGGAGCTGTTTTTT,CAWSAGLTTGELFF
TRBJ2-1,TRBD1,-,TRBV6-5,TGTGCCAGCAGTGCACAGGGGCCCTACAATGAGCAGTTCTTC,CASSAQGPYNEQFF
TRBJ1-1,-,-,TRBV29-1,TGCAGCGCCAAAGGTGGGGCTGAAGCTTTCTTT,CSAKGGAEAFF
TRBJ2-2,-,few,TRBV4-1,TGCGCCAGCAGCCAAGGGCCGGGGACATCATTCCTAACCGGGGAGCTGTTTTTT,CASSQGPGTSFLTGELFF
TRBJ2-7,-,-,TRBV5-6,TGTGCCAGCAGCTTGACAGGAATCTACGAGCAGTACTTC,CASSLTGIYEQYF